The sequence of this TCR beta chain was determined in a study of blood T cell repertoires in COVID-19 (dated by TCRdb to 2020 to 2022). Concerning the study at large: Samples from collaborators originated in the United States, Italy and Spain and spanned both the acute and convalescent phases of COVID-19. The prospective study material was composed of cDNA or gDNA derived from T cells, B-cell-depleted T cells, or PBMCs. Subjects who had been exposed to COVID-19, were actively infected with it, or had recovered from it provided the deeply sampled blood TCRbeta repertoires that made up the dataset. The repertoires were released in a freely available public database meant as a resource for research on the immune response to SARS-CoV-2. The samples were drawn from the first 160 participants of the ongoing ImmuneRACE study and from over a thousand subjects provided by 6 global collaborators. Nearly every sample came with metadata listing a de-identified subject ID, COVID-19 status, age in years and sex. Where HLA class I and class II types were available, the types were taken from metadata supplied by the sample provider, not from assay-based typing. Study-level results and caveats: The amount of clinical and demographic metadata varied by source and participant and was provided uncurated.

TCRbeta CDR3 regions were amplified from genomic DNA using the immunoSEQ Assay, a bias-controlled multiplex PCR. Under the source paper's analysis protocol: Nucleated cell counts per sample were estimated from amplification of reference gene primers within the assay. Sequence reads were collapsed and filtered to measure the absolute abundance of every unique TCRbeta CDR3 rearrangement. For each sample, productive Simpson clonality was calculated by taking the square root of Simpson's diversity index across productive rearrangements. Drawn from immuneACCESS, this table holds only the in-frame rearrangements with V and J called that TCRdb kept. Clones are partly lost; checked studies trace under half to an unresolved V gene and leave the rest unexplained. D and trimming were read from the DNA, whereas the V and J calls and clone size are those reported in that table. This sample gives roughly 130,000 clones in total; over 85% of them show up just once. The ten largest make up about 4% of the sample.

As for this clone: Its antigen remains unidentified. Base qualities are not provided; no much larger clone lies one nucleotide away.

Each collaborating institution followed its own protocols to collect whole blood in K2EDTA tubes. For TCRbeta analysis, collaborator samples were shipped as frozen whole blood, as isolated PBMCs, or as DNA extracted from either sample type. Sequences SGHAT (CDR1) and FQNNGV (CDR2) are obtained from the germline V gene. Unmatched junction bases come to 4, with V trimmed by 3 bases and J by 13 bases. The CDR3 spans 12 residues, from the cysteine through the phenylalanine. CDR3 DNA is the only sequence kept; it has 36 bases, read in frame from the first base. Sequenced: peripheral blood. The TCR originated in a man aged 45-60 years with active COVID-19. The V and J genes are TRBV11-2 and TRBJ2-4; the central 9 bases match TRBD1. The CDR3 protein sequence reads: CASSLGQGPQYF. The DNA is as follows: TGTGCCAGCAGCTTGGGACAGGGACCCCAGTACTTC.